These 9 T cell receptor beta chains came from one sample sequenced in a study of T-cell memory formation after mild COVID-19. TCRdb analysed the 5' RACE reads with MiXCR anew, one entry per CDR3 protein. The repertoire includes nearly 110,000 distinct CDR3 sequences, 15% to 20% of them detected once, and over 25% sits in the top ten. Sequenced sample: PBMCs or a T cell subset sorted from them (not recorded which). These receptors all stem from an adult woman who had mild COVID-19 (a few samples of this study predate the infection). Cell type and time point are not known.

This clonotype was found a few times. The chain couples TRBV13 to TRBJ2-7; 8 bases map to TRBD2. Trimming took 5 bases from V and 5 from J; bases not matched to a gene: 8. CDR1 and CDR2 from the germline V gene are PRHDT and FYEKMQ (reference sequence). The CDR3 is 14 amino acids. This chain's CDR3 is CASSPRTSRNEQYF. CDR3 DNA sequence: TGTGCCAGCAGCCCCCGGACTAGCCGCAACGAGCAGTACTTC. The variable domain in full, completed from reference TRBV13 and TRBJ2-7, reads AAGVIQSPRHLIKEKRETATLKCYPIPRHDTVYWYQQGPGQDPQFLISFYEKMQSDKGSIPDRFSAQQFSDYHSELNMSSLELGDSALYFCASSPRTSRNEQYFGPGTRLTVT.

This clonotype has only a few counts. The genes are TRBV3-1 and TRBJ1-1; 9 nucleotides line up with TRBD1. CDR3 length: 15 residues. In germline, CDR1 is LGHDT, CDR2 YNNKEL (reference sequence). Trimming cost V 5 bases and J 6 bases; bases outside gene matches: 10. CDR3 nucleotides: TGTGCCAGCAGCTCCCCCGGGACAGGGTACCCTGAAGCTTTCTTT. This gives the protein CASSSPGTGYPEAFF.

V gene TRBV20-1 combines with J gene TRBJ2-7; 13 bases align to TRBD2. The CDR3 runs 17 residues. J was trimmed by 0 bases and V by 6 bases; bases with no gene match: 11. Per germline, CDR1 DFQATT and CDR2 SNEGSKA (reference sequence). The CDR3 sequence: CSARGLAGPHPSYEQYF. For the CDR3, the DNA is TGCAGTGCCAGGGGACTAGCGGGGCCCCACCCCTCCTACGAGCAGTACTTC.

The table lists this clonotype with many counts. The chain couples TRBV27 to TRBJ2-1; 10 nucleotides agree with TRBD2. J was trimmed by 7 bases and V by 9 bases; bases with no gene match: 9. This CDR3 is built from 14 residues. CDR1 MNHEY and CDR2 SMNVEV come from the germline V gene (reference sequence). The CDR3 DNA is TGTGCCAGTGCCCAACTAGCGGGGTGGAATGAGCAGTTCTTC. This codes for CASAQLAGWNEQFF.

Only a few counts were recorded for this clonotype. This rearrangement joins TRBV24-1 to TRBJ2-1, with TRBD2 matching over 13 bases. After removal of 3 bases from V and 3 bases from J, the junction contained 7 bases not matched to a gene. Germline lookup yields CDR1 KGHDR and CDR2 SFDVKD. The CDR3 runs to 18 residues. The CDR3 protein is CATSDRTSGSVFYNEQFF. The CDR3 DNA is TGTGCCACCAGTGATAGGACTAGCGGGAGTGTCTTCTACAATGAGCAGTTCTTC.

This rearrangement joins TRBV4-3 to TRBJ1-2; D may be TRBD1 (6 bases). CDR3 length equals 14 residues. Germline CDR1 LGHNA, CDR2 YSLEER. V gave up 3 bases and J gave up 5 bases, with 13 bases separating them. This CDR3 is CASSHGWGAYGYTF. The CDR3 region has the DNA TGCGCCAGCAGCCATGGGTGGGGGGCATATGGCTACACCTTC.

Only a few counts were recorded for this clonotype. This sequence joins TRBV4-2 and TRBJ1-5; D gene uncertain. CDR3 length equals 14 residues. Germline CDR1 reads LGHNA; CDR2 reads YNFKEQ. The V end was cut by 3 bases, the J end by 2 bases, with 8 bases between. The CDR3 bases are TGTGCCAGCAGCCAGGGGTCGGGCAATCAGCCCCAGCATTTT. This translates into CASSQGSGNQPQHF.

This chain uses TRBV5-1 with TRBJ1-1; the D gene is possibly TRBD1 (5 bases). The CDR3 length is 17 residues. Trimming removed 3 bases from V and 4 bases from J, with 22 bases in between. Per the germline V gene, CDR1 is SGHRS and CDR2 is YFSETQ. CDR3 amino acids: CASSSTGRIVGGTEAFF. DNA of the CDR3: TGCGCCAGCAGCTCGACCGGGAGAATCGTTGGGGGCACTGAAGCTTTCTTT.

The chain employs TRBV12-3 or TRBV12-4 and TRBJ1-1; 7 bases map to TRBD1. The CDR3 is 15 amino acids. J was trimmed by 1 base and V by 6 bases; bases with no gene match: 8. The CDR3 sequence is CASSQDRYWNTEAFF. The CDR3 DNA sequence: TGTGCCAGCAGCCAGGACAGGTATTGGAACACTGAAGCTTTCTTT.